This T cell receptor (beta chain) was observed in a study of cytomegalovirus exposure and HLA in healthy donors. Across the whole study: T cells numbering about 180 million yielded some 110 million unique TCR beta sequences in an earlier analysis.

Germline CDR1 is MNHEY and CDR2 is SVGAGI. V lost 5 bases and J lost 1, with 11 bases in between. This CDR3 comprises 14 residues. The primer mix had 60 Vbeta and 13 Jbeta primers. Libraries were prepared by immunoSEQ multiplex PCR; TCRdb keeps only in-frame clonotypes and omits some of them. The sample holds 85,000 to 120,000 clones; just over 70% are singletons and the top ten take 0.79%. The sequencing input was PBMCs. The chain recombines TRBV6-5 with TRBJ1-1; D is uncertain. The TCR was taken from a boy aged 5-17 years in good health and CMV-seronegative. The DNA for the CDR3 is TGTGCCAGCAGTGCCAGGTCAGCGAACACTGAAGCTTTCTTT. Its protein product is CASSARSANTEAFF.